The clone carrying this TCR beta chain was recorded only once. How the authors handled the data: Reference gene primer amplification yielded estimated nucleated cell counts. Only in-frame clones appear in the TCRdb table, and some are missing; sequencing was by immunoSEQ multiplex PCR. That table gives V, J and clone size, and the DNA gave D and trimming. The table lists under 150,000 clones, roughly four fifths of them singletons. The CDR3 extends over 16 amino acids. V shed 5 bases, J shed 2 bases, and the junction held 8 bases outside the gene matches. Germline V gives CDR1 MDHEN, CDR2 SYDVKM. This entry comes from a study of blood T cell repertoires in COVID-19. Across the whole study: COVID-19 samples from acute and convalescent phases originated in the United States, Italy and Spain. The cDNA or gDNA used as material had been derived from T cells, B-cell-depleted T cells, or PBMCs.

The source is a woman between 55 and 75 years old with acute or convalescent COVID-19. Sequenced input: peripheral blood. The chain is built from TRBV28 and TRBJ1-5; 8 bases align to TRBD1. The CDR3 loop reads CASSPSGGAGNQPQHF. The CDR3 nucleotides read TGTGCCAGCAGTCCTTCAGGGGGCGCCGGCAATCAGCCCCAGCATTTT.